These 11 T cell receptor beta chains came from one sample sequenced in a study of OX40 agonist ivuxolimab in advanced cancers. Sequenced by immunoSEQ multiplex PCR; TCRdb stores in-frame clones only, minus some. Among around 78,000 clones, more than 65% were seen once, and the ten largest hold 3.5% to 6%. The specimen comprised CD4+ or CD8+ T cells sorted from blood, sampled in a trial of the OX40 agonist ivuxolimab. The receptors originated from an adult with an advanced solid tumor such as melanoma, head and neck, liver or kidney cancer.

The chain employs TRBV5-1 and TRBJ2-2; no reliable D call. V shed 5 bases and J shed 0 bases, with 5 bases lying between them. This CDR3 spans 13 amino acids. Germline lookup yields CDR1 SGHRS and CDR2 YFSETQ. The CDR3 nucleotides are TGCGCCAGCAGTTCCGCGAACACCGGGGAGCTGTTTTTT. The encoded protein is CASSSANTGELFF.

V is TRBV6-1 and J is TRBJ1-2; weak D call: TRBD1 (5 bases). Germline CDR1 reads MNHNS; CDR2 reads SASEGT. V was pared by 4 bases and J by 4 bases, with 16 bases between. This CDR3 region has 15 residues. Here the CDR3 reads CASSGGSTGLYGYTF. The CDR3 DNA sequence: TGTGCCAGCAGTGGAGGCAGCACAGGCCTCTATGGCTACACCTTC.

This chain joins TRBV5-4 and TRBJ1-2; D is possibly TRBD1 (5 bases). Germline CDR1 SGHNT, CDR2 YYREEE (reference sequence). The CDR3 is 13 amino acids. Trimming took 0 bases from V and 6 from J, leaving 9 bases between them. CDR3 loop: CASSLGVGDGYTF. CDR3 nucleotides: TGTGCCAGCAGCTTGGGGGTAGGGGATGGCTACACCTTC. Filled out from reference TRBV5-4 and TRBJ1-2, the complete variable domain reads ETGVTQSPTHLIKTRGQQVTLRCSSQSGHNTVSWYQQALGQGPQFIFQYYREEENGRGNFPPRFSGLQFPNYSSELNVNALELDDSALYLCASSLGVGDGYTFGSGTRLTVV.

The CDR3 spells CASSYGLQETQYF. The CDR3 region has the DNA TGTGCCAGCAGCTACGGGCTACAAGAGACCCAGTACTTC. The rearrangement joins TRBV7-8 to TRBJ2-5; D ambiguous. V shed 4 bases and J shed 2 bases, with 8 bases lying between them. Germline loops: CDR1 SGHVS, CDR2 FQNEAQ. CDR3 length: 13 residues.

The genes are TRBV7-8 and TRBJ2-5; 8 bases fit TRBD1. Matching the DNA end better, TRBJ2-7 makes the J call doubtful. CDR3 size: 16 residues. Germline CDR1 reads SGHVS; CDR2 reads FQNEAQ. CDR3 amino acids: CASSTQAGTGVYEQYF. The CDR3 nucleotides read TGTGCCAGCAGCACCCAGGCCGGGACAGGAGTTTACGAGCAGTACTTC.

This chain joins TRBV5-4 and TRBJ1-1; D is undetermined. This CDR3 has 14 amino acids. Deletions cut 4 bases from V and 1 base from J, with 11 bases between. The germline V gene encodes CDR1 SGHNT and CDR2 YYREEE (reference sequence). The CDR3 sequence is CASSVGNSNTEAFF. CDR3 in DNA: TGTGCCAGCAGCGTCGGCAATTCGAACACTGAAGCTTTCTTT.

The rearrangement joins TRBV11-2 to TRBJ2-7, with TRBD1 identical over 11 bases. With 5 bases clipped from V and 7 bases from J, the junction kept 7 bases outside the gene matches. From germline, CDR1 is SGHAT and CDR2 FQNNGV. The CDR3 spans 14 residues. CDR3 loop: CASSPGQGVREQYF. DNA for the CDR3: TGTGCCAGCAGCCCGGGACAGGGGGTGCGAGAGCAGTACTTC.

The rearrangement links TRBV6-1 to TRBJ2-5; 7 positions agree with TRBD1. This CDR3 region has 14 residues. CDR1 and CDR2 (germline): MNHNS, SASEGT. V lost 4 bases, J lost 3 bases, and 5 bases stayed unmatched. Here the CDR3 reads CASSVGDREETQYF. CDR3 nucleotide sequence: TGTGCCAGCAGTGTTGGAGACAGGGAAGAGACCCAGTACTTC.

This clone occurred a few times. CDR3 residues: CASGLAGPGGEQYF. The DNA of the CDR3 is TGTGCCAGCGGTTTAGCGGGCCCGGGAGGCGAGCAGTACTTC. This chain links TRBV2 with TRBJ2-7, with 7 bases fitting TRBD2. The CDR3 loop spans 14 amino acids. The germline V gene has CDR1 SNHLY and CDR2 FYNNEI. V lost 8 bases and J lost 6; bases outside the gene matches: 13.

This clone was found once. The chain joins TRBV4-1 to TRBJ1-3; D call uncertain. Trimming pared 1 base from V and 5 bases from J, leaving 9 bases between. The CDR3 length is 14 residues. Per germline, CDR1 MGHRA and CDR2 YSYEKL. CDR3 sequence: CASSQGGGRNTIYF. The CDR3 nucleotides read TGCGCCAGCAGCCAAGGCGGCGGGCGAAACACCATATATTTT.

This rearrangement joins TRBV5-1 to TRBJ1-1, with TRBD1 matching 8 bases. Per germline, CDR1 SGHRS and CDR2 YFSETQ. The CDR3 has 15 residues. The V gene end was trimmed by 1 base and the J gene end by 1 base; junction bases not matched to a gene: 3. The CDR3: CASSLLGQGNTEAFF. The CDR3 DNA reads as TGCGCCAGCAGCTTGCTCGGACAGGGGAACACTGAAGCTTTCTTT. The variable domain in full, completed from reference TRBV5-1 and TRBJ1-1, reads KAGVTQTPRYLIKTRGQQVTLSCSPISGHRSVSWYQQTPGQGLQFLFEYFSETQRNKGNFPGRFSGRQFSNSRSEMNVSTLELGDSALYLCASSLLGQGNTEAFFGQGTRLTVV.